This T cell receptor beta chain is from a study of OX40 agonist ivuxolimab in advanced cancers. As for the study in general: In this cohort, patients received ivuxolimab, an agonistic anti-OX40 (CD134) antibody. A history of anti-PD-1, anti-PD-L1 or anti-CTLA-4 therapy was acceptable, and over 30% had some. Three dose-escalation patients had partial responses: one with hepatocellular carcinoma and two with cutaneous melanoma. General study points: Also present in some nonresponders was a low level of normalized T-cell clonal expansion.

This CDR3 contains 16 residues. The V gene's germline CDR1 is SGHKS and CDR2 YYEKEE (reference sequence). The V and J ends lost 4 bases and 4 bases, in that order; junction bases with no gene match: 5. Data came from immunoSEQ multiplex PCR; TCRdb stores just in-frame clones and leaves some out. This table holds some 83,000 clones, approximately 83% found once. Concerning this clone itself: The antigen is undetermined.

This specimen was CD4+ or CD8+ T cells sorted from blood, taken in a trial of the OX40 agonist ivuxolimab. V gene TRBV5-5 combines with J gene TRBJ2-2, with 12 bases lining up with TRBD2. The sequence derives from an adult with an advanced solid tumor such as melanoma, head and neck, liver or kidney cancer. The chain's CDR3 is CASSPGLAGITGELFF. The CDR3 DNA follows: TGTGCCAGCAGCCCCGGACTAGCGGGAATCACCGGGGAGCTGTTTTTT.